Below, 19 T cell receptor beta chains from the same sample are listed, as sequenced in a study of blood T cell repertoires in COVID-19. Clones were sequenced by immunoSEQ multiplex PCR, and TCRdb holds only the in-frame ones, with some missing. The sample yields fewer than 250,000 clones, around 86% seen once. The sample taken for sequencing was PBMCs or T cells enriched from blood (not recorded which). The receptors shown here come from a man under 40 in a cohort exposed to, infected with or recovered from COVID-19 (not recorded which).

The rearrangement uses TRBV3-1 (or the pseudogene TRBV3-2) and TRBJ2-7; D perhaps matches TRBD2 (5 bases). Per the germline V gene, CDR1 is LGHDT and CDR2 is YNNKEL (reference sequence). Trimming removed 5 bases from V and 0 bases from J, with 14 bases in between. This CDR3 is 15 amino acids long. The CDR3: CASSAGLPASYEQYF. CDR3 bases: TGTGCCAGCAGCGCTGGACTCCCAGCCTCCTACGAGCAGTACTTC.

The chain carries TRBV10-1 and TRBJ1-2; a possible D gene is TRBD1 (6 bases). CDR3 size: 14 residues. CDR1 and CDR2 (germline): WNHNN, SYGVQD (reference sequence). V lost 8 bases, J lost 6 bases, and 19 bases lay in between. In DNA, the CDR3 is TGCGCCAGCGTAAGGTTGGGGGGGCGGAATGGCTACACCTTC. This translates into CASVRLGGRNGYTF.

The chain employs TRBV5-1 and TRBJ1-1; no clear D gene. Trimming removed 2 bases at V and 4 bases at J, with 9 bases between. Germline values: CDR1 SGHRS, CDR2 YFSETQ. This CDR3 spans 13 amino acids. The DNA for the CDR3 is TGCGCCAGCAGCTTCGGCGGAACCACTGAAGCTTTCTTT. It codes for CASSFGGTTEAFF.

The J gene is TRBJ2-1, the V gene TRBV28; 10 bases agree with TRBD1. Germline lookup yields CDR1 MDHEN and CDR2 SYDVKM. The CDR3 spans 12 residues. With 4 bases clipped from V and 11 bases from J, the junction kept 2 bases outside the gene matches. CDR3 region: CASSSGQGKQFF. CDR3 DNA sequence: TGTGCCAGCAGTTCGGGACAGGGGAAGCAGTTCTTC. The full variable domain, its missing parts supplied by reference TRBV28 and TRBJ2-1, is DVKVTQSSRYLVKRTGEKVFLECVQDMDHENMFWYRQDPGLGLRLIYFSYDVKMKEKGDIPEGYSVSREKKERFSLILESASTNQTSMYLCASSSGQGKQFFGPGTRLTVL.

This chain uses TRBV24-1 with TRBJ1-1; perhaps TRBD1 as D (5 bases). V lost 4 bases to trimming and J lost 10 bases, with 12 bases between them. Germline lookup yields CDR1 KGHDR and CDR2 SFDVKD. The CDR3 runs 12 residues. CDR3 nucleotide sequence: TGTGCCACCAGTGACGGGACTGGGGGAGCTTTCTTT. It translates to CATSDGTGGAFF.

The rearrangement links TRBV27 to TRBJ2-2, with 10 bases identical to TRBD2. CDR1 is MNHEY, CDR2 SMNVEV, per germline (reference sequence). The V segment lost 5 bases and the J segment 1 base; nucleotides outside the gene matches: 1. The length of the CDR3 is 15 residues. The CDR3: CASSGLAENTGELFF. The CDR3 DNA sequence: TGTGCCAGCAGTGGACTAGCGGAGAACACCGGGGAGCTGTTTTTT.

This chain connects TRBV27 to TRBJ1-5; D remains unclear. This CDR3 is 15 amino acids long. V was shortened by 7 bases and J by 5 bases, with 18 bases between the two germline ends. Germline CDR1 MNHEY, CDR2 SMNVEV (reference sequence). DNA of the CDR3: TGTGCCAGCAAGCCCCGGGAACTTCTGGATCAGCCCCAGCATTTT. This sequence encodes CASKPRELLDQPQHF.

The chain carries TRBV5-1 and TRBJ1-1; D may be TRBD1 (6 bases). The CDR3 spans 20 residues. The ends were cut back, 0 bases at V and 4 bases at J, with 28 bases in the middle. CDR1 and CDR2 (germline): SGHRS, YFSETQ. This CDR3 is CASSLAPRAGEVLWSTEAFF. In nucleotides, the CDR3 is TGCGCCAGCAGCTTGGCCCCGAGAGCAGGGGAAGTATTATGGAGCACTGAAGCTTTCTTT.

The chain has TRBV28 and TRBJ1-1; the D is unclear. From germline, CDR1 is MDHEN and CDR2 SYDVKM. The CDR3 runs 13 residues. V gave up 7 bases and J gave up 4 bases, with 13 bases separating them. The CDR3 loop is CASTSGFVTEAFF. CDR3 nucleotide sequence: TGTGCCAGCACCTCAGGTTTTGTCACTGAAGCTTTCTTT.

The V and J genes are TRBV28 and TRBJ2-7; perhaps TRBD2 as D (5 bases). Trimming pared 4 bases from V and 0 bases from J, leaving 7 bases between. CDR3 length: 13 amino acids. Germline values: CDR1 MDHEN, CDR2 SYDVKM. CDR3 amino acids: CASSSGFSYEQYF. The CDR3 bases are TGTGCCAGCAGTTCGGGGTTCTCCTACGAGCAGTACTTC. The variable domain in full, completed from reference TRBV28 and TRBJ2-7, reads DVKVTQSSRYLVKRTGEKVFLECVQDMDHENMFWYRQDPGLGLRLIYFSYDVKMKEKGDIPEGYSVSREKKERFSLILESASTNQTSMYLCASSSGFSYEQYFGPGTRLTVT.

Note on this clone: The identical CDR3 is also encoded by other nucleotide sequences in the sample. The gene calls are TRBV5-1 and TRBJ2-2, with 9 bases that match TRBD1. V gave up 7 bases and J gave up 1 base; unmatched junction bases: 2. Per germline, CDR1 SGHRS and CDR2 YFSETQ. The CDR3 extends over 14 amino acids. CDR3 sequence reads: CASSGQGNTGELFF. The CDR3 nucleotides read TGCGCCAGCTCGGGACAGGGGAACACCGGGGAGCTGTTTTTT. Combining the CDR3 with reference TRBV5-1 and TRBJ2-2 gives the whole variable domain KAGVTQTPRYLIKTRGQQVTLSCSPISGHRSVSWYQQTPGQGLQFLFEYFSETQRNKGNFPGRFSGRQFSNSRSEMNVSTLELGDSALYLCASSGQGNTGELFFGEGSRLTVL.

This clone appeared many times. The chain couples TRBV6-5 to TRBJ1-2; D remains unclear. Trimming shortened V by 5 bases and J by 4 bases, and 14 bases separated the two germline ends. The CDR3 contains 14 residues. Per germline, CDR1 MNHEY and CDR2 SVGAGI. CDR3 bases: TGTGCCAGCAGTAGGGAGCGCGGGAGCTATGGCTACACCTTC. Amino acid sequence: CASSRERGSYGYTF.

In nucleotides, the CDR3 is TGCGCCAGCAGCTTGTACCAGCCCAGGGAGACCCAGTACTTC. As protein: CASSLYQPRETQYF. V usage is TRBV5-1 and J usage is TRBJ2-5; D not certain. V shed 1 base and J shed 5 bases, with 12 bases lying between them. Per germline, CDR1 SGHRS and CDR2 YFSETQ. CDR3 length equals 14 residues.

Regarding this clone: A junction end diverges from the germline sequence, so it may reflect a read error. The rearrangement joins TRBV6-1 to TRBJ1-5; 7 bases match TRBD1. This CDR3 has 14 residues. Germline V gives CDR1 MNHNS, CDR2 SASEGT. The CDR3 DNA is TGTGCCAGCAGTGATCAGGGGGGCAACCAGCCCCAGCATTTT. Translating it yields CASSDQGGNQPQHF.

This chain joins TRBV6-2 or TRBV6-3 and TRBJ1-1, with D tentatively TRBD1 (6 bases). The germline CDR1 and CDR2 sequences are MNHEY and SVGEGT. Trimming pared 2 bases from V and 0 bases from J, leaving 16 bases between. CDR3 size: 17 residues. The CDR3 nucleotides read TGTGCCAGCAGTTACGCCGCCTCAGGGGCCCTGAACACTGAAGCTTTCTTT. Amino acids: CASSYAASGALNTEAFF.

The V call is TRBV7-9, the J call TRBJ2-7; TRBD1 aligns across 7 bases. The germline CDR1 and CDR2 sequences are SEHNR and FQNEAQ (reference sequence). Trimming took 5 bases from V and 2 from J; bases not matched to a gene: 6. This CDR3 is built from 14 residues. The CDR3 protein is CASSSRDRAYEQYF. The CDR3 DNA reads as TGTGCCAGCAGCAGCCGGGACAGAGCCTACGAGCAGTACTTC.

The chain uses TRBV18 and TRBJ1-2; 9 bases align to TRBD1. Germline CDR1 KGHSH, CDR2 LQKENI. CDR3 length: 16 amino acids. The ends lost 2 bases at V and 0 bases at J; junction bases unmatched: 4. In DNA, the CDR3 is TGTGCCAGCTCACCAGGTGGGACAGGGTCTAACTATGGCTACACCTTC. It encodes CASSPGGTGSNYGYTF.

Written as DNA, the CDR3 is TGTGCCAGTAGTTTCCGCGAGGGTGGCAATCAGCCCCAGCATTTT. Amino acid sequence: CASSFREGGNQPQHF. J is TRBJ1-5 and V is TRBV19; no clear D gene. The germline V gene has CDR1 LNHDA and CDR2 SQIVND (reference sequence). Trimming shortened V by 5 bases and J by 2 bases, and 13 bases separated the two germline ends. The CDR3 has 15 amino acids. The full variable domain, its missing parts supplied by reference TRBV19 and TRBJ1-5, is DGGITQSPKYLFRKEGQNVTLSCEQNLNHDAMYWYRQDPGQGLRLIYYSQIVNDFQKGDIAEGYSVSREKKESFPLTVTSAQKNPTAFYLCASSFREGGNQPQHFGDGTRLSIL.

The CDR3, as DNA: TGTGCCAGCAGTTCCCGCCGACAGGGCGTGATTGAAAAACTGTTTTTT. Amino acid sequence: CASSSRRQGVIEKLFF. This chain links TRBV28 with TRBJ1-4, with 7 positions matching TRBD1. V gave up 4 bases and J gave up 7 bases; unmatched junction bases: 12. The germline V gene encodes CDR1 MDHEN and CDR2 SYDVKM. The CDR3 covers 16 residues.